One sample yielded the 32 T cell receptor beta chains listed below, sequenced in a study of cytomegalovirus exposure and HLA in healthy donors. Both 60 Vbeta primers and 13 Jbeta primers went into the PCR. Sequencing used immunoSEQ multiplex PCR; TCRdb keeps in-frame clones, though not all of them. The sample holds about 35,000 clones, roughly 80% seen once. The source material was PBMCs. These receptors were taken from a male donor in good health and CMV-seronegative.

The genes are TRBV9 and TRBJ2-7, with D perhaps TRBD1 (6 bases). The germline V and J ends were trimmed by 3 bases and 4 bases, with 14 bases remaining between them. From germline, CDR1 is SGDLS and CDR2 YYNGEE. The CDR3 length is 14 residues. The CDR3 DNA sequence: TGTGCCAGCAGCGCCGAGACAGGCGGATACGAGCAGTACTTC. Translated: CASSAETGGYEQYF.

This clone was picked up one time. The V and J genes are TRBV18 and TRBJ2-7, with a possible D match to TRBD1 (5 bases). Germline CDR1 is KGHSH and CDR2 is LQKENI. V gave up 2 bases and J gave up 2 bases, with 10 bases separating them. This CDR3 contains 14 residues. Here the CDR3 reads CASSPGRQTYEQYF. The CDR3 DNA reads as TGTGCCAGCTCACCAGGTAGACAGACCTACGAGCAGTACTTC. The whole variable domain, remainder taken from reference TRBV18 and TRBJ2-7, is NAGVMQNPRHLVRRRGQEARLRCSPMKGHSHVYWYRQLPEEGLKFMVYLQKENIIDESGMPKERFSAEFPKEGPSILRIQQVVRGDSAAYFCASSPGRQTYEQYFGPGTRLTVT.

The chain is built from TRBV4-2 and TRBJ1-1, with D possibly matching TRBD1 (6 bases). The CDR3 consists of 17 residues. Trimming left V 0 bases short and J 1 base short, with 15 bases between. Germline V gene data show CDR1 as LGHNA and CDR2 as YNFKEQ. The CDR3 is CASSQDTGQKANTEAFF. The DNA of the CDR3 is TGTGCCAGCAGCCAAGATACAGGGCAAAAGGCGAACACTGAAGCTTTCTTT.

In its sample, this clone was seen a few times. The V call is TRBV7-9, the J call TRBJ1-2; D is ambiguous. This CDR3 comprises 12 residues. The germline V gene encodes CDR1 SEHNR and CDR2 FQNEAQ (reference sequence). The V end was cut by 1 base, the J end by 8 bases, with 8 bases between. The CDR3 loop is CASSLGLVGYTF. The CDR3 nucleotides are TGTGCCAGCAGCTTAGGACTAGTCGGCTACACCTTC.

The chain combines TRBV2 with TRBJ2-3, with no clear D. CDR1 SNHLY and CDR2 FYNNEI come from the germline V gene. The CDR3 sequence is 14 residues long. V dropped 7 bases and J dropped 8 bases, with 19 bases sitting between them. In DNA, the CDR3 is TGTGCCAGCACACTCCTAAACCGGTCCGGTACGCAGTATTTT. This codes for CASTLLNRSGTQYF.

The chain employs TRBV7-2 and TRBJ1-1; 7 bases match TRBD1. CDR3 length: 14 amino acids. The germline gives CDR1 SGHTA, CDR2 FQGNSA. Losses at the gene ends were 3 bases for V and 1 base for J; bases not matched to a gene: 2. In DNA form, the CDR3 reads TGTGCCAGCAGCTTTAGGACAGGGAACACTGAAGCTTTCTTT. Protein product: CASSFRTGNTEAFF. The variable domain in full, completed from reference TRBV7-2 and TRBJ1-1, reads GAGVSQSPSNKVTEKGKDVELRCDPISGHTALYWYRQSLGQGLEFLIYFQGNSAPDKSGLPSDRFSAERTGGSVSTLTIQRTQQEDSAVYLCASSFRTGNTEAFFGQGTRLTVV.

The chain links TRBV7-2 to TRBJ1-2; D not resolved. This CDR3 spans 15 amino acids. The V gene lost 2 bases and the J gene lost 5 bases, with 15 bases spanning the gap. Germline V gives CDR1 SGHTA, CDR2 FQGNSA. The chain's CDR3 is CASSLWSSGGYGYTF. In DNA, the CDR3 is TGTGCCAGCAGCTTATGGTCGAGTGGAGGATATGGCTACACCTTC.

CDR3 coding DNA: TGTGCCAGCACCGACAGGGGGCTGGTATCTGGGGCCAACGTCCTGACTTTC. Protein product: CASTDRGLVSGANVLTF. The chain is built from TRBV7-6 and TRBJ2-6, with TRBD1 identical over 10 bases. After removal of 7 bases from V and 1 base from J, the junction contained 7 bases not matched to a gene. The CDR3 is 17 amino acids. Germline-derived CDR1 and CDR2 are SGHVS and FNYEAQ.

The chain links TRBV6-5 to TRBJ2-7, with D possibly being TRBD1 (5 bases). Germline V gene data show CDR1 as MNHEY and CDR2 as SVGAGI. Trimming took off 0 bases at V and 2 bases at J, with 11 bases between the two ends. The CDR3 totals 15 residues. CDR3 nucleotides: TGTGCCAGCAGTTACTCTGACAGCTCCACCTACGAGCAGTACTTC. Its translation is CASSYSDSSTYEQYF.

The chain employs TRBV28 and TRBJ1-2; no firm D call. CDR3 length: 13 residues. The V end was cut by 9 bases, the J end by 4 bases, with 15 bases between. Germline CDR1 MDHEN, CDR2 SYDVKM. CDR3 protein: CASRTSRGYGYTF. The CDR3 nucleotides read TGTGCCAGTAGGACGAGCCGGGGCTATGGCTACACCTTC.

By proportion, this clone is medium-sized (0.01 to 0.1%). The V call is TRBV25-1, the J call TRBJ2-1, with D perhaps matching TRBD2 (5 bases). This CDR3 region has 16 residues. The V end was cut by 2 bases, the J end by 5 bases, with 16 bases between. Germline loops: CDR1 MGHDK, CDR2 SYGVNS. CDR3 nucleotide sequence: TGTGCCAGCAGTGAAGGAGGATCGGCCGGACACAATGAGCAGTTCTTC. Amino acids: CASSEGGSAGHNEQFF.

The chain is built from TRBV4-1 and TRBJ1-2; D not certain. CDR1 is MGHRA, CDR2 YSYEKL, per germline. Trimming left V 1 base short and J 7 bases short, with 16 bases between. This CDR3 contains 15 residues. CDR3: CASSQVPLGSGGYTF. DNA for the CDR3: TGCGCCAGCAGCCAAGTCCCACTAGGGAGTGGTGGCTACACCTTC.

V usage is TRBV5-4 and J usage is TRBJ2-5, with 12 bases aligning to TRBD2. The CDR3 runs to 14 residues. Trimming took 4 bases from V and 2 from J; bases not matched to a gene: 0. The germline gives CDR1 SGHNT, CDR2 YYREEE (reference sequence). The CDR3 reads CASSTSGGQETQYF. For the CDR3, the DNA is TGTGCCAGCAGCACTAGCGGGGGGCAAGAGACCCAGTACTTC.

A few counts support this clone. The chain joins TRBV6-1 to TRBJ1-2; TRBD1 aligns across 9 bases. The CDR3 sequence is 13 residues long. Trimming removed 4 bases from V and 4 bases from J; junction bases left unmatched: 1. The V gene's germline CDR1 is MNHNS and CDR2 SASEGT. The CDR3 loop is CASSGTGAYGYTF. The CDR3 nucleotides read TGTGCCAGCAGTGGGACAGGGGCCTATGGCTACACCTTC.

V gene TRBV15 combines with J gene TRBJ1-6, with 7 nucleotides matching TRBD1. The junction had 6 bases not matched to a gene; V was cut back by 1 base and J by 9 bases. The CDR3 extends over 15 amino acids. The germline V gene has CDR1 LNHNV and CDR2 YYDKDF (reference sequence). CDR3 DNA: TGTGCCACCAGCAGAGGCAACAGGGGTGGTTCACCCCTCCACTTT. This sequence encodes CATSRGNRGGSPLHF.

The genes are TRBV29-1 and TRBJ2-3, with a weak D call TRBD1 (5 bases). The CDR3 covers 15 residues. V was clipped by 7 bases and J by 6 bases, with 23 bases between them. Germline CDR1 reads SQVTM; CDR2 reads ANQGSEA. The CDR3 reads CSANLVDKYGDTQYF. The CDR3 DNA sequence: TGCAGCGCTAACCTCGTGGACAAATATGGGGATACGCAGTATTTT.

The rearrangement links TRBV9 to TRBJ1-1; D uncertain. Germline CDR1 SGDLS, CDR2 YYNGEE. V lost 5 bases and J lost 0, with 11 bases in between. The CDR3 has 14 amino acids. CDR3 bases: TGTGCCAGCAGTCCAGGTGACATGAACACTGAAGCTTTCTTT. Translation: CASSPGDMNTEAFF.

The chain employs TRBV6-4 and TRBJ2-1; D might be TRBD1 (6 bases). Germline assignment: CDR1 MRHNA and CDR2 SNTAGT. Trimming took 2 bases from V and 5 from J, leaving 7 bases between them. This CDR3 has 13 amino acids. In nucleotides, the CDR3 is TGTGCCAGCAGTGACCGGGACAACAATGAGCAGTTCTTC. It yields the protein CASSDRDNNEQFF.

The chain carries TRBV10-3 and TRBJ2-7; D gene ambiguous. Deletions cut 2 bases from V and 0 bases from J, with 8 bases between. The germline gives CDR1 ENHRY, CDR2 SYGVKD. This CDR3 region has 14 residues. The CDR3 spells CAISELVSSYEQYF. CDR3 nucleotides: TGTGCCATCAGTGAGCTAGTGAGCTCCTACGAGCAGTACTTC.

This chain joins TRBV2 and TRBJ1-5; perhaps TRBD1 as D (6 bases). CDR1 and CDR2 (germline): SNHLY, FYNNEI. V was pared by 5 bases and J by 1 base, with 12 bases between. The CDR3 runs 15 residues. DNA of the CDR3: TGTGCCAGCAGTCTCCAGGGGACGAGCAATCAGCCCCAGCATTTT. Translating gives CASSLQGTSNQPQHF.

The rearrangement uses TRBV7-9 and TRBJ1-1; D unresolved. V lost 1 base and J 1 base, leaving 7 bases between the germline ends. CDR3 length: 14 residues. The germline gives CDR1 SEHNR, CDR2 FQNEAQ (reference sequence). CDR3 in amino acids: CASSLVPRNTEAFF. The DNA of the CDR3 is TGTGCCAGCAGCTTAGTCCCCCGGAACACTGAAGCTTTCTTT.

The chain joins TRBV2 to TRBJ1-2; TRBD1 aligns across 7 bases. Germline V gives CDR1 SNHLY, CDR2 FYNNEI. The CDR3 is 15 amino acids. V lost 2 bases to trimming and J lost 3 bases; unmatched junction nucleotides: 6. CDR3 in DNA: TGTGCCAGCAGTGAACGGAGGGGGCAGGACTATGGCTACACCTTC. Amino acid sequence: CASSERRGQDYGYTF.

Only one count was recorded for this clone. The rearrangement uses TRBV28 and TRBJ2-7, with 7 bases matching TRBD2. V was clipped by 8 bases and J by 2 bases; unmatched bases: 6. The CDR3 is 13 amino acids. Per the germline V gene, CDR1 is MDHEN and CDR2 is SYDVKM. The CDR3 DNA reads as TGTGCCAGCTTGGCTAGCGGCACCTACGAGCAGTACTTC. It specifies CASLASGTYEQYF.

About this clone: The same CDR3 arises from other DNA sequences in this sample as well. The V gene is TRBV5-1, the J gene TRBJ1-1; no definite D call. This CDR3 comprises 13 residues. CDR1 is SGHRS and CDR2 is YFSETQ in the germline V gene. V lost 0 bases and J lost 0, with 3 bases in between. The CDR3 DNA reads TGCGCCAGCAGCTTGGCCGTGAACACTGAAGCTTTCTTT. Its translation is CASSLAVNTEAFF.

DNA for the CDR3: TGTGCCAGCCTGAGGCTGGCGAACACTGAAGCTTTCTTT. Residues: CASLRLANTEAFF. V gene TRBV6-5 combines with J gene TRBJ1-1; D gene ambiguous. The CDR3 runs 13 residues. Germline V lookup: CDR1 MNHEY, CDR2 SVGAGI. Trimming took 8 bases from V and 1 from J, leaving 11 bases between them.

The J gene is TRBJ1-1, the V gene TRBV7-9, with TRBD1 identical over 11 bases. Trimming removed 4 bases from V and 4 bases from J; junction bases left unmatched: 8. CDR1 is SEHNR, CDR2 FQNEAQ, per germline (reference sequence). This CDR3 is 16 amino acids long. Written as DNA, the CDR3 is TGTGCCAGCAGCTCCACCGGACAGGGGGCGATCACTGAAGCTTTCTTT. It codes for CASSSTGQGAITEAFF.

The chain carries TRBV28 and TRBJ1-5; TRBD1 agrees at 9 bases. Germline values: CDR1 MDHEN, CDR2 SYDVKM. V trimming: 4 bases; J trimming: 10 bases; junction bases outside the gene matches: 8. This CDR3 spans 14 amino acids. CDR3 protein: CASSSGQGFRPQHF. The CDR3 DNA is TGTGCCAGCAGTTCCGGACAGGGGTTTCGACCCCAGCATTTT. Supplemented by reference TRBV28 and TRBJ1-5, the full variable domain reads DVKVTQSSRYLVKRTGEKVFLECVQDMDHENMFWYRQDPGLGLRLIYFSYDVKMKEKGDIPEGYSVSREKKERFSLILESASTNQTSMYLCASSSGQGFRPQHFGDGTRLSIL.

The V gene is TRBV9, the J gene TRBJ1-2; TRBD1 aligns across 7 bases. Losses at the gene ends were 5 bases for V and 8 bases for J; bases not matched to a gene: 9. The CDR3 spans 13 residues. Looked up from germline, CDR1 is SGDLS and CDR2 is YYNGEE. The CDR3 DNA follows: TGTGCCAGCAGTGGGACAGTCCCTATGGGCTACACCTTC. Translated: CASSGTVPMGYTF.

The rearrangement links TRBV4-1 to TRBJ1-1; TRBD1 aligns across 7 bases. The V gene's germline CDR1 is MGHRA and CDR2 YSYEKL. CDR3 size: 15 residues. Trimming removed 5 bases from V and 5 bases from J; junction bases left unmatched: 11. The CDR3 here is CASSWRDSARTEAFF. The CDR3 DNA reads as TGCGCCAGCAGCTGGAGGGACAGCGCCCGAACTGAAGCTTTCTTT.

This clone was counted only a few times. J is TRBJ1-6 and V is TRBV25-1; D gene ambiguous. The CDR3 is made up of 15 amino acids. Trimming pared 2 bases from V and 7 bases from J, leaving 12 bases between. Per germline, CDR1 MGHDK and CDR2 SYGVNS. CDR3 loop: CASSEGQALNSPLHF. CDR3 DNA: TGTGCCAGCAGTGAAGGGCAGGCCCTAAATTCACCCCTCCACTTT.

The chain carries TRBV7-9 and TRBJ2-4; 10 bases are shared with TRBD2. The V segment lost 5 bases and the J segment 1 base; nucleotides outside the gene matches: 8. This CDR3 is 17 amino acids long. Germline CDR1 SEHNR, CDR2 FQNEAQ (reference sequence). DNA for the CDR3: TGTGCCAGCAGCATGCTAAGCGGGAGGGCCGCCAAAAACATTCAGTACTTC. Protein sequence: CASSMLSGRAAKNIQYF.

V and J are TRBV6-6 and TRBJ2-7; D possibly corresponds to TRBD2 (6 bases). This CDR3 has 16 amino acids. Germline V lookup: CDR1 MNHNY, CDR2 SVGAGI (reference sequence). Trimming cost V 8 bases and J 2 bases, with 22 bases left between them. CDR3 coding DNA: TGTGCCAGCTACGGAGGGAGCGGATGGCGCCCCTACGAGCAGTACTTC. Amino acid sequence: CASYGGSGWRPYEQYF.